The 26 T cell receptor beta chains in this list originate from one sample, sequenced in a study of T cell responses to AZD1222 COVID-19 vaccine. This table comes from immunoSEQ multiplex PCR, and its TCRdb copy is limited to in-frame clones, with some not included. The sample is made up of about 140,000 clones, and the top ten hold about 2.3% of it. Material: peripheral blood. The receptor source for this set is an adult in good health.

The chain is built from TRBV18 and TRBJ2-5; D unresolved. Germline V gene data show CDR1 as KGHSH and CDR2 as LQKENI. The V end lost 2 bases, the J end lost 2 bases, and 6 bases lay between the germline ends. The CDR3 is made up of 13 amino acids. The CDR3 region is CASSPNRQETQYF. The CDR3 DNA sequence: TGTGCCAGCTCACCAAATCGTCAAGAGACCCAGTACTTC.

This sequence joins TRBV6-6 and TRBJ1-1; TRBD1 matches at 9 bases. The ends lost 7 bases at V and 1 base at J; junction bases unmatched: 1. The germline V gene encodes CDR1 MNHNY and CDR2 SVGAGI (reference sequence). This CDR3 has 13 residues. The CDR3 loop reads CASKGQGNTEAFF. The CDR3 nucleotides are TGTGCCAGCAAGGGACAGGGGAACACTGAAGCTTTCTTT.

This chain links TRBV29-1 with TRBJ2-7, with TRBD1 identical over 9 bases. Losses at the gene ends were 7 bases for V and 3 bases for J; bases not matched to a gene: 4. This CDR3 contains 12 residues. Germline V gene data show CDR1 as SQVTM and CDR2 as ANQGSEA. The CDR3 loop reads CSAGQGYYEQYF. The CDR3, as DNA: TGCAGCGCGGGACAGGGATACTACGAGCAGTACTTC.

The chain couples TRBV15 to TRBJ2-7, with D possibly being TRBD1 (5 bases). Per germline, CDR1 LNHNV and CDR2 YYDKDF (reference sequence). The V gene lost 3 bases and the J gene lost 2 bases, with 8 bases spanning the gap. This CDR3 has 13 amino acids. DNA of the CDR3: TGTGCCACCAGCAGGGACACCGCCTACGAGCAGTACTTC. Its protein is CATSRDTAYEQYF.

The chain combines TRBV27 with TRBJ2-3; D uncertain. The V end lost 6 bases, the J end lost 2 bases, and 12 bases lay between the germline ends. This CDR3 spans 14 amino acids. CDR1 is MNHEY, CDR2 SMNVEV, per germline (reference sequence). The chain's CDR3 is CASSLGFNTDTQYF. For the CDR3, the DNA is TGTGCCAGCAGCCTTGGGTTTAACACAGATACGCAGTATTTT.

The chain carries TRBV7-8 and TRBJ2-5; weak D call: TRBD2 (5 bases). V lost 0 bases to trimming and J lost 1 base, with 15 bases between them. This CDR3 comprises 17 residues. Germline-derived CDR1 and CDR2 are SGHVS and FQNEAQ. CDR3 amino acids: CASSLAVSSTFQETQYF. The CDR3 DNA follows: TGTGCCAGCAGCTTAGCGGTTTCTAGCACCTTCCAAGAGACCCAGTACTTC.

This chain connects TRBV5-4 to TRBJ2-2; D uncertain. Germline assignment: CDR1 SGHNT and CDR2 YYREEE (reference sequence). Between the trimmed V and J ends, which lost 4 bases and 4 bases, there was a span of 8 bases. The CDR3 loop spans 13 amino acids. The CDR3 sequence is CASSPPGTGELFF. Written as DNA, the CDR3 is TGTGCCAGCAGCCCCCCGGGCACCGGGGAGCTGTTTTTT.

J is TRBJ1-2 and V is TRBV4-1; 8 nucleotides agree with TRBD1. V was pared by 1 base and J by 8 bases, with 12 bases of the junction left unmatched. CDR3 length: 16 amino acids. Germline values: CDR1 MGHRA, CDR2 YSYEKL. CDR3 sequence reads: CASSQGSGGEARGYTF. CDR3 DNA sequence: TGCGCCAGCAGCCAAGGGTCAGGGGGCGAAGCGCGGGGCTACACCTTC.

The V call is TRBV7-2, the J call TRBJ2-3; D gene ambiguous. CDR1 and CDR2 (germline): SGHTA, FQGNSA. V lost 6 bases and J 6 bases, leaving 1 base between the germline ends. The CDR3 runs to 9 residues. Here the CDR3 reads CASSDTQYF. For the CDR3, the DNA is TGTGCCAGCAGTGATACGCAGTATTTT.

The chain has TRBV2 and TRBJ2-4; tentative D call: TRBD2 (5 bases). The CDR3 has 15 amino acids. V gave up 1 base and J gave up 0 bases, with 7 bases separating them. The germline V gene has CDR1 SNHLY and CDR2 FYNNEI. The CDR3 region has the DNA TGTGCCAGCAGTGAAGGGGGAGTAGCCAAAAACATTCAGTACTTC. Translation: CASSEGGVAKNIQYF.

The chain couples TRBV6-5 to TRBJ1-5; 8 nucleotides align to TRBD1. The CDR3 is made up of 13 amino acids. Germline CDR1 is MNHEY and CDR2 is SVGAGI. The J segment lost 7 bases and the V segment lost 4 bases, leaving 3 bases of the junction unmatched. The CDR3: CASSLQGEQPQHF. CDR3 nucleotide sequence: TGTGCCAGCAGTTTACAGGGGGAGCAGCCCCAGCATTTT.

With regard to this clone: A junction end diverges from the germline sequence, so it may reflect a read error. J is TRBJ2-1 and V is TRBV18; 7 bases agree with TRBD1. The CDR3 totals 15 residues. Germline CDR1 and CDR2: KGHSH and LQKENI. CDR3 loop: CASSQNRGSHNEQFF. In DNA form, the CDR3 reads TGTGCCAGCTCCCAGAACAGGGGCTCCCACAATGAGCAGTTCTTC.

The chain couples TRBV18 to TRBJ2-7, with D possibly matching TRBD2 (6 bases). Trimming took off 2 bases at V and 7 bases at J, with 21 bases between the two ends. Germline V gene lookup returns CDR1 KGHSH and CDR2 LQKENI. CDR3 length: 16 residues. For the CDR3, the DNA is TGTGCCAGCTCACCAGTATTTCCGTCGGGCGGGGAAGAGCAGTACTTC. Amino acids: CASSPVFPSGGEEQYF.

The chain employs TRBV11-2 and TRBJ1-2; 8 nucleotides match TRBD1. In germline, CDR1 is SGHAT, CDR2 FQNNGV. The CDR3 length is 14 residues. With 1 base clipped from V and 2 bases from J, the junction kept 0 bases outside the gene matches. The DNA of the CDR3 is TGTGCCAGCAGCTTAGGGACAGGGAACTATGGCTACACCTTC. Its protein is CASSLGTGNYGYTF.

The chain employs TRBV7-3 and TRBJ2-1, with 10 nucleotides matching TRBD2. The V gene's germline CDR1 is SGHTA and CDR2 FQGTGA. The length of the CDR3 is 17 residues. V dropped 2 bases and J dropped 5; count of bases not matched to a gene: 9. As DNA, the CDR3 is TGTGCCAGCAGCTTACAGGGCTCCAGCGGGGGGGACAATGAGCAGTTCTTC. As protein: CASSLQGSSGGDNEQFF.

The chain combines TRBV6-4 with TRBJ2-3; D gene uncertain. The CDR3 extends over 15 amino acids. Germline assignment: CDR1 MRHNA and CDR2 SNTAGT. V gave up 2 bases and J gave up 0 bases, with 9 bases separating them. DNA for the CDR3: TGTGCCAGCAGTGACGGTCCGGCGAGCACAGATACGCAGTATTTT. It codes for CASSDGPASTDTQYF.

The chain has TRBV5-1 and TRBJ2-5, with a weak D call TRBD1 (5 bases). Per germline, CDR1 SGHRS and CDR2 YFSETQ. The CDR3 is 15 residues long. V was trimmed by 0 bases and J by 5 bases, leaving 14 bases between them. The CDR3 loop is CASSLAVWGRETQYF. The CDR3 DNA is TGCGCCAGCAGCTTGGCCGTATGGGGCCGGGAGACCCAGTACTTC.

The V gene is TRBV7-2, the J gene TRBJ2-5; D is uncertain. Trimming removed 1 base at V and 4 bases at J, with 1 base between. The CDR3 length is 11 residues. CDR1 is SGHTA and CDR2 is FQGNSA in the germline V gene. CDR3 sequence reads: CASSLVETQYF. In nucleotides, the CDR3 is TGTGCCAGCAGCTTAGTAGAGACCCAGTACTTC.

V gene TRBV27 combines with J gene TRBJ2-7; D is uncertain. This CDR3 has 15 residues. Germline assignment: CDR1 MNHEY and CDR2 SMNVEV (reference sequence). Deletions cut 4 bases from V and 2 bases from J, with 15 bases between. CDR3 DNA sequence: TGTGCCAGCAGTTATCGACTCATGCCCCCCTACGAGCAGTACTTC. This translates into CASSYRLMPPYEQYF.

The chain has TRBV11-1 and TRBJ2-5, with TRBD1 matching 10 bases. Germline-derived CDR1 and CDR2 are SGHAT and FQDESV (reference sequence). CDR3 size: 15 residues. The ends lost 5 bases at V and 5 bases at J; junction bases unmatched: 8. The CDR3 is CASSPWTGGLETQYF. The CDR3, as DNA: TGTGCCAGCAGCCCATGGACAGGGGGTCTGGAGACCCAGTACTTC.

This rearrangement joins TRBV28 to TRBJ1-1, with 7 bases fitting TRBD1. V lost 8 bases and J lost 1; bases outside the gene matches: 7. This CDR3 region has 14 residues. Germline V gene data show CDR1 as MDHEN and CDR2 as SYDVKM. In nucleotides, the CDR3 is TGTGCCAGCGGATCGACAGGGTCGAACACTGAAGCTTTCTTT. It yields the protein CASGSTGSNTEAFF. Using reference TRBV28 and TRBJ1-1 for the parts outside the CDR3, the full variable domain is DVKVTQSSRYLVKRTGEKVFLECVQDMDHENMFWYRQDPGLGLRLIYFSYDVKMKEKGDIPEGYSVSREKKERFSLILESASTNQTSMYLCASGSTGSNTEAFFGQGTRLTVV.

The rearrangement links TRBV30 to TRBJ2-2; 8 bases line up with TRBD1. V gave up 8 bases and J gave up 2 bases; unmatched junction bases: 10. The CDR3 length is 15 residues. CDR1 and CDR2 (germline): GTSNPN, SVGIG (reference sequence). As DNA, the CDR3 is TGTGCCGCGACAGGGGTGGGCCTCAACACCGGGGAGCTGTTTTTT. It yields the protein CAATGVGLNTGELFF.

CDR3 sequence reads: CATSDFGGGIDTQYF. As DNA, the CDR3 is TGTGCCACCAGTGATTTCGGGGGAGGCATAGATACGCAGTATTTT. The chain combines TRBV24-1 with TRBJ2-3, with a possible D match to TRBD2 (6 bases). CDR3 size: 15 residues. CDR1 and CDR2 from the germline V gene are KGHDR and SFDVKD. V shed 1 base and J shed 5 bases, with 12 bases lying between them.

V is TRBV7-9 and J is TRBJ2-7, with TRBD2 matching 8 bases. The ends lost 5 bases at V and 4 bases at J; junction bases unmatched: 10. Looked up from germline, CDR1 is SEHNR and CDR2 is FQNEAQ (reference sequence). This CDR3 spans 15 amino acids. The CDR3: CASSPTGRGGYEQYF. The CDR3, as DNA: TGTGCCAGCAGCCCAACCGGCCGCGGGGGGTACGAGCAGTACTTC.

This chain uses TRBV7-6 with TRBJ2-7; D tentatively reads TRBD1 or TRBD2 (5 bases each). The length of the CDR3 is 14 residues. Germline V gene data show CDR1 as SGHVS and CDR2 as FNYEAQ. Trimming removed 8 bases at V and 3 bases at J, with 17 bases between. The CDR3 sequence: CASSEGSGLYEQYF. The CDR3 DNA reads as TGTGCCAGCTCCGAGGGGAGCGGCCTCTACGAGCAGTACTTC. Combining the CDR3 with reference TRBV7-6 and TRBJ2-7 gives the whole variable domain GAGVSQSPRYKVTKRGQDVALRCDPISGHVSLYWYRQALGQGPEFLTYFNYEAQQDKSGLPNDRFSAERPEGSISTLTIQRTEQRDSAMYRCASSEGSGLYEQYFGPGTRLTVT.

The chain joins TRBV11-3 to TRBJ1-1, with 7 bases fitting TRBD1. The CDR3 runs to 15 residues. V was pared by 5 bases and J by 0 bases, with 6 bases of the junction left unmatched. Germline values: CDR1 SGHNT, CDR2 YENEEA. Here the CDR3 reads CASSPRQGLNTEAFF. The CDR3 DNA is TGTGCCAGCAGCCCACGACAGGGACTGAACACTGAAGCTTTCTTT.